This passage covers 20 T cell receptor beta chains from one sample sequenced in a study of shared clonotypes between healthy human individuals. Clones were sequenced by immunoSEQ multiplex PCR, and TCRdb holds only the in-frame ones, with some missing. The sample lists about 2.3 million clones, around 92% occurring once. The source material was naive CD4+ T cells from PBMCs. Indicated subset: CD45RA+ positively selected. The receptors come from a man aged 18-30 years in good health. Some clones in this sample may be carry-over from other donors' samples.

The chain combines TRBV10-1 with TRBJ2-1, with D tentatively TRBD1 or TRBD2 (5 bases each). Per the germline V gene, CDR1 is WNHNN and CDR2 is SYGVQD (reference sequence). V was pared by 0 bases and J by 8 bases, with 23 bases between. The CDR3 is 18 amino acids. The CDR3: CASSESKGQRIEGYEQFF. The CDR3 DNA reads as TGCGCCAGCAGTGAGTCGAAAGGACAACGAATAGAGGGGTATGAGCAGTTCTTC.

The rearrangement links TRBV19 to TRBJ2-6; D possibly corresponds to TRBD1 (6 bases). The V and J ends lost 3 bases and 12 bases respectively, with 18 bases between them. The CDR3 covers 15 residues. Looked up from germline, CDR1 is LNHDA and CDR2 is SQIVND (reference sequence). CDR3 nucleotide sequence: TGTGCCAGTAGTATGTGGGGGCCGCCCAACACCGTCCTGACTTTC. Residues: CASSMWGPPNTVLTF.

V gene TRBV9 combines with J gene TRBJ2-5, with a tentative D call TRBD2 (6 bases). Germline CDR1 is SGDLS and CDR2 is YYNGEE. V lost 2 bases, J lost 5 bases, and 22 bases lay in between. The length of the CDR3 is 17 residues. Here the CDR3 DNA reads TGTGCCAGCAGCGTTCGGTGGCAAAGCGGCGGGGAGGAGACCCAGTACTTC. Protein product: CASSVRWQSGGEETQYF.

V usage is TRBV15 and J usage is TRBJ1-4; D uncertain. The length of the CDR3 is 14 residues. With 3 bases removed from V and 4 bases from J, the gap between germline ends came to 9 bases. CDR1 and CDR2 (germline): LNHNV, YYDKDF (reference sequence). The CDR3: CATSSAAFNEKLFF. In nucleotides, the CDR3 is TGTGCCACCAGCAGTGCAGCCTTTAATGAAAAACTGTTTTTT.

A few counts support this clone. The gene calls are TRBV18 and TRBJ1-4; D gene uncertain. Trimming stripped 3 bases from V and 5 bases from J, with 7 bases between. Germline V gene sequence: CDR1 KGHSH, CDR2 LQKENI. The CDR3 extends over 13 amino acids. CDR3 in amino acids: CASSPRRNEKLFF. The DNA for the CDR3 is TGTGCCAGCTCACCTAGGAGAAATGAAAAACTGTTTTTT.

The chain has TRBV2 and TRBJ2-3, with D unresolved. This CDR3 contains 15 residues. CDR1 and CDR2 (germline): SNHLY, FYNNEI. V was clipped by 6 bases and J by 2 bases, with 15 bases between them. The CDR3 is CASSFAVPFTDTQYF. The CDR3, as DNA: TGTGCCAGCAGCTTCGCCGTTCCCTTCACAGATACGCAGTATTTT.

The chain employs TRBV5-4 and TRBJ2-1; the match to TRBD2 covers 10 bases. From germline, CDR1 is SGHNT and CDR2 YYREEE (reference sequence). This CDR3 comprises 16 residues. Trimming at V came to 0 bases and at J to 2 bases, leaving 2 bases not matched to a gene. CDR3: CASSLGTSGPYNEQFF. CDR3 coding DNA: TGTGCCAGCAGCTTGGGGACTAGCGGCCCCTACAATGAGCAGTTCTTC.

V is TRBV28 and J is TRBJ2-7; TRBD1 matches 10 bases. CDR3 length equals 14 residues. Germline CDR1 reads MDHEN; CDR2 reads SYDVKM. The V segment lost 6 bases and the J segment 2 bases; nucleotides outside the gene matches: 4. DNA of the CDR3: TGTGCCAGCAGGGTGACAGGGGGCCCCTACGAGCAGTACTTC. Its protein product is CASRVTGGPYEQYF.

The chain links TRBV7-2 to TRBJ2-2; the D gene is possibly TRBD2 (6 bases). This CDR3 contains 15 residues. The V end lost 2 bases, the J end lost 4 bases, and 11 bases lay between the germline ends. CDR1 and CDR2 from the germline V gene are SGHTA and FQGNSA. The DNA of the CDR3 is TGTGCCAGCAGCTTAAGGCTAGCGCTCACCGGGGAGCTGTTTTTT. It codes for CASSLRLALTGELFF.

In DNA form, the CDR3 reads TGTGCCAGCAGCGGAGAGTGGGGAGTCCCCCGGGAGACCCAGTACTTC. It specifies CASSGEWGVPRETQYF. The V gene is TRBV9, the J gene TRBJ2-5; D is perhaps TRBD2 (5 bases). The V and J ends lost 3 bases and 5 bases respectively, with 20 bases between them. Per germline, CDR1 SGDLS and CDR2 YYNGEE. This CDR3 comprises 16 residues.

The V gene is TRBV9, the J gene TRBJ2-7; 9 nucleotides align to TRBD1. The CDR3 contains 14 residues. V shed 4 bases and J 5 bases; nucleotides not matched to a gene: 7. In germline, CDR1 is SGDLS, CDR2 YYNGEE. This CDR3 is CASSRGTGRNEQYF. The CDR3 DNA reads as TGTGCCAGCAGCAGAGGGACAGGGAGGAACGAGCAGTACTTC.

On this clone itself: A read error may account for a junction end that differs from germline. This chain links TRBV18 with TRBJ1-5; 7 bases fit TRBD1. CDR1 KGHSH and CDR2 LQKENI come from the germline V gene. There are 16 residues in the CDR3. In DNA form, the CDR3 reads TGTGCCAGCTCACCCCTTCAGGGGGAGTTCAATCGGCCCCAGCATTTT. This codes for CASSPLQGEFNRPQHF.

The V call is TRBV18, the J call TRBJ2-1; 7 bases map to TRBD1. This CDR3 has 16 residues. The germline V gene has CDR1 KGHSH and CDR2 LQKENI. V gave up 1 base and J gave up 1 base; unmatched junction bases: 4. Here the CDR3 DNA reads TGTGCCAGCTCACCACTCCCACAGGGGTCCTACAATGAGCAGTTCTTC. Amino acid sequence: CASSPLPQGSYNEQFF.

This clone was counted a single time. The chain carries TRBV2 and TRBJ2-2, with TRBD2 matching over 8 bases. CDR3 length equals 14 residues. V lost 7 bases to trimming and J lost 4 bases; unmatched junction nucleotides: 5. CDR1 and CDR2 from the germline V gene are SNHLY and FYNNEI. The CDR3 region has the DNA TGTGCCAGCACCCGGGAGGGGAGCACCGGGGAGCTGTTTTTT. Protein product: CASTREGSTGELFF.

The CDR3 here is CASSDRSWAYNEQFF. The CDR3 region has the DNA TGTGCCAGTAGCGACAGGTCGTGGGCGTACAATGAGCAGTTCTTC. The J gene is TRBJ2-1, the V gene TRBV19; a weak D match, TRBD1 (6 bases). The CDR3 covers 15 residues. Germline CDR1 reads LNHDA; CDR2 reads SQIVND (reference sequence). V lost 6 bases and J 4 bases, leaving 16 bases between the germline ends.

V usage is TRBV7-8 and J usage is TRBJ2-7; 10 positions match TRBD1. Per the germline V gene, CDR1 is SGHVS and CDR2 is FQNEAQ. The CDR3 is 14 amino acids. The V and J ends lost 5 bases and 6 bases, in that order; junction bases with no gene match: 7. The CDR3 reads CASSPPGQGIEQYF. CDR3 sequence (DNA): TGTGCCAGCAGCCCTCCGGGACAGGGGATCGAGCAGTACTTC.

The V and J genes are TRBV7-3 and TRBJ2-3, with D unclear. V was shortened by 5 bases and J by 6 bases, with 12 bases between the two germline ends. Germline V lookup: CDR1 SGHTA, CDR2 FQGTGA. The CDR3 is 13 residues long. CDR3 DNA sequence: TGTGCCAGCAGCGCACCGTCCGTGGATACGCAGTATTTT. Protein product: CASSAPSVDTQYF.

The rearrangement uses TRBV10-1 and TRBJ2-2; D unclear. This CDR3 has 12 amino acids. Germline V CDR1 and CDR2: WNHNN, SYGVQD (reference sequence). The ends were cut back, 6 bases at V and 1 base at J, with 3 bases in the middle. CDR3: CASRGNTGELFF. Here the CDR3 DNA reads TGCGCCAGCAGGGGGAACACCGGGGAGCTGTTTTTT.

DNA for the CDR3: TGCGCCAGCAGCGTCGGCCAGGGGGGTATCATTCAGTACTTC. Protein sequence: CASSVGQGGIIQYF. The V and J genes are TRBV5-1 and TRBJ2-4, with a tentative D call TRBD1 (7 bases). Germline CDR1 and CDR2: SGHRS and YFSETQ. The V end lost 4 bases, the J end lost 9 bases, and 17 bases lay between the germline ends. This CDR3 has 14 amino acids.

The rearrangement links TRBV29-1 to TRBJ2-1, with 7 bases that match TRBD1. Trimming took 8 bases from V and 5 from J; bases not matched to a gene: 3. The germline V gene encodes CDR1 SQVTM and CDR2 ANQGSEA. CDR3 length equals 11 residues. This chain's CDR3 is CSTTGDNEQFF. Here the CDR3 DNA reads TGCAGCACCACAGGGGACAATGAGCAGTTCTTC.